A selection of T cell receptor beta chains follows, all from one sample in a study of post-analysis software for immune sequencing data. A single record per CDR3 protein comes from TCRdb applying MiXCR to the PCR reads. The profile shows hundreds of thousands of distinct CDR3 sequences, less than 40% of them singletons. Sequenced input: blood. These receptor sequences come from a girl aged 5-17 years with multiple sclerosis. The CDR3 runs from the conserved cysteine through the conserved F or W. Fields, in order: D gene, clone size, V gene, J gene, CDR3 DNA, CDR3 protein. A D gene is named only where the DNA matches it firmly. Clone size is stated in some rows and not others, as once, few, many or a class when expanded.

>TRBD1|few|TRBV27|TRBJ2-7
TGTGCCAGCAGGCCGCCGGGACAGCGGTACGAGCAGTACTTC
CASRPPGQRYEQYF
>TRBD2|once|TRBV20-1|TRBJ2-5
TGCAGTGCAGCCCCGGGGTTAGCGGGGGTCCGGGAGACCCAGTACTTC
CSAAPGLAGVRETQYF
>.|.|TRBV6-2/TRBV6-3|TRBJ2-5
TGTGCCAGCAGTTCCCCGGGGAGTACGGGGGAGCAGTACTTC
CASSSPGSTGEQYF
>.|many|TRBV5-1|TRBJ2-5
TGCGCCAGCAGCTTCACAGGTCAAGAGACCCAGTACTTC
CASSFTGQETQYF
>.|.|TRBV7-2|TRBJ2-7
TGTGCCAGCAGCCAGAGGGGCGAGCAGTACTTC
CASSQRGEQYF
>.|few|TRBV5-1|TRBJ1-1
TGCGCCAGCAGGAAGGGCGGGACAACGGACACTGAAGCTTTCTTT
CASRKGGTTDTEAFF
>.|few|TRBV18|TRBJ1-2
TGTGCCAGCTCACCGACCCTAGACCAGGAGGGCTACACCTTC
CASSPTLDQEGYTF
>TRBD1|few|TRBV24-1|TRBJ2-5
TGTGCCACCAGTGACTCCGGGACAGGGACGGGAGAGACCCAGTACTTC
CATSDSGTGTGETQYF
>TRBD1|many|TRBV7-2|TRBJ2-3
TGTGCCAGCAGCTCCCGACAGGGGAGCACAGATACGCAGTATTTT
CASSSRQGSTDTQYF
>.|few|TRBV7-9|TRBJ2-1
TGTGCCAGCAGCTTAGGTTTTTTGGACAATGAGCAGTTCTTC
CASSLGFLDNEQFF
>.|.|TRBV12-3/TRBV12-4|TRBJ1-6
TGTGCCAGCAGTCGTCGGGGAGGGAATTCACCCCTCCACTTT
CASSRRGGNSPLHF
>TRBD1|.|TRBV12-3/TRBV12-4|TRBJ1-4
TGTGCCAGCAGTGATGACAGGGGTGGTTATAATGAAAAACTGTTTTTT
CASSDDRGGYNEKLFF
>TRBD1|many|TRBV7-2|TRBJ2-1
TGTGCCAGCAGGCAGGGACAGGGAAGGTACAATGAGCAGTTCTTC
CASRQGQGRYNEQFF
>TRBD1|few|TRBV29-1|TRBJ2-6
TGCAGCGTCGGGGACAGGTCTTCTGGGGCCAACGTCCTGACTTTC
CSVGDRSSGANVLTF
>.|.|TRBV4-1|TRBJ2-1
TGCGCCAGCAGCCAGGGACTTCGAGGGGGGTATGAGCAGTTCTTC
CASSQGLRGGYEQFF
>.|few|TRBV4-1|TRBJ1-1
TGCGCCAGCAGCCAAGAGACGTTGTTCACTGAAGCTTTCTTT
CASSQETLFTEAFF
>.|many|TRBV12-3/TRBV12-4|TRBJ2-7
TGTGCCAGCAGTTTTCAGGTATCCTACGAGCAGTACTTC
CASSFQVSYEQYF
>TRBD1|.|TRBV5-5|TRBJ1-2
TGTGCCAGCAGCTTACCCGGACAGGACAACGGCTGCACCTTC
CASSLPGQDNGCTF
>.|.|TRBV7-6|TRBJ1-6
TGTGCCAGCAGCTTAGAGGGGGGGCAGGTCCTCCACTTT
CASSLEGGQVLHF
>.|few|TRBV29-1|TRBJ1-1
TGCAGCGTTTCCCCCATGGGGGTTCGCACTGAAGCTTTCTTT
CSVSPMGVRTEAFF
>TRBD2|.|TRBV4-2|TRBJ2-3
TGTGCCAGCAGCCAAGATCCCCCAGCGGGGGGCTCCCGGGGAACAGATACGCAGTATTTT
CASSQDPPAGGSRGTDTQYF
>.|few|TRBV28|TRBJ2-7
TGTGCCAGCAGTTTAATCGACAGTCCCTACGAGCAGTACTTC
CASSLIDSPYEQYF